A single TCR beta chain is shown here with its context. The antigen is not known. This specimen comes from a study of response to subunit inactivated influenza vaccine. Whole-study results and caveats: Authors proposed each seasonal influenza vaccination draws in few new T cells.

TCRdb fed the RT-PCR reads into MiXCR, producing one record per CDR3 protein. The data contain hundreds of thousands of distinct CDR3 sequences, under 9% of them singletons. CDR3 length: 15 amino acids. V lost 2 bases, J lost 0 bases, and 9 bases lay in between. CDR1 and CDR2 (germline): SGHTA, FQGNSA. The receptor was isolated from a man between 50 and 69 years old who received an inactivated influenza vaccine. The source was PBMCs from blood, collected less than 30 months after vaccination. The rearrangement uses TRBV7-2 and TRBJ2-3, with D hard to call. The CDR3 bases are TGTGCCAGCAGCTTAACCTACGGCAGCACAGATACGCAGTATTTT. Translation gives CASSLTYGSTDTQYF. The full variable domain, completed using reference TRBV7-2 and TRBJ2-3, is GAGVSQSPSNKVTEKGKDVELRCDPISGHTALYWYRQSLGQGLEFLIYFQGNSAPDKSGLPSDRFSAERTGGSVSTLTIQRTQQEDSAVYLCASSLTYGSTDTQYFGPGTRLTVL.